This T cell receptor (beta chain) was captured by sequencing in a study of T-cell memory formation after mild COVID-19. Trimming pared 1 base from V and 2 bases from J, leaving 6 bases between. Germline lookup yields CDR1 SGHNT and CDR2 YYREEE (reference sequence). This CDR3 is built from 13 residues. TCRdb reprocessed the 5' RACE reads with MiXCR, giving one entry per CDR3 protein. The sample yields 150,000 or so distinct CDR3 sequences, roughly 12% seen once. This clonotype turned up a few times. This sequence joins TRBV5-4 and TRBJ2-5; unclear D gene. Sequencing input: PBMCs or a T cell subset sorted from them (not recorded which). This TCR derives from a man aged 18-30 years who had mild COVID-19 (a few samples of this study predate the infection). Cell type and time point are not known. The CDR3 DNA reads TGTGCCAGCAGCTTGATCAAACAAGAGACCCAGTACTTC. Translating it yields CASSLIKQETQYF.